This TCR beta chain stems from a study of T-cell reconstitution after alpha-beta-depleted transplantation in children. Preparation of the TCRbeta library was carried out with unique molecular identifiers. Using its own MiXCR run on the PCR reads, TCRdb lists one record per CDR3 protein. The repertoire has about 350,000 distinct CDR3 sequences, 10% to 15% of them found once; the top ten carry 3.5% to 4.5%. This clonotype was observed a handful of times. The V gene lost 0 bases and the J gene lost 0 bases, with 12 bases spanning the gap. The CDR3 loop spans 17 amino acids. CDR1 and CDR2 (germline): SGHTS, YDEGEE.

Sequencing used PBMCs, obtained from the stem cell graft. This TCR came from a human donor who donated a stem cell graft to a child with Fanconi anemia. The chain links TRBV5-8 to TRBJ1-4, with D possibly being TRBD1 (5 bases). CDR3 loop: CASSLGGIWTTNEKLFF. CDR3 bases: TGTGCCAGCAGCTTGGGGGGGATATGGACAACTAATGAAAAACTGTTTTTT.